The present T cell receptor (beta chain) was sequenced within a study of identical twins. The study's findings and limits: Rather than following the same donors, the conclusions depended on cross-sectional statistical analysis. Beta clonotypes that were abundant in cord blood contained fewer insertions, a pattern absent from memory repertoires. Model-predicted out-of-frame TCR alpha sharing fell below observed values in monozygotic twins. Invariant populations such as MAIT and iNKT cells could partly muddle zero-insertion analyses.

From the 5' RACE reads, TCRdb called clonotypes with MiXCR, one entry per CDR3 protein. The sample records 400,000 or so distinct CDR3 sequences, roughly 10% being singletons. About this clonotype: The antigen is unknown.

This CDR3 spans 16 amino acids. V lost 2 bases and J lost 10; bases outside the gene matches: 8. Material for sequencing was naive T cells sorted from blood. The chain uses TRBV12-3 or TRBV12-4 and TRBJ2-2, with TRBD2 identical over 12 bases. The sequence was obtained from a woman aged 45-60 years in good health. The CDR3 DNA reads TGTGCCAGCAGTTTACCCGGACTAGCGGGATCGGTGGAGCTGTTTTTT. This translates into CASSLPGLAGSVELFF.